The clone carrying this T cell receptor beta chain was recorded many times. As yet, its antigen is unknown. Trimming took off 5 bases at V and 6 bases at J, with 11 bases between the two ends. The CDR3 covers 12 residues. Germline V CDR1 and CDR2: DFQATT, SNEGSKA (reference sequence). Employing constant-segment primers, 5'RACE generated TCR alpha and TCR beta cDNA libraries bearing sample barcodes and UMIs. TCRdb re-called the 5' RACE reads through MiXCR, storing one row per CDR3 protein. The table includes over 40,000 distinct CDR3 sequences, around 12% detected once. This specimen belongs to a study of T-cell memory formation after mild COVID-19. Study-wide results and limits: Contracting clones from day 15 to 85 had balanced CD4/CD8; later expanders favoured CD4+.

The chain combines TRBV20-1 with TRBJ2-4; unclear D gene. The receptor was isolated from a man between 18 and 35 years old who had mild COVID-19 (a few samples of this study predate the infection). Cell type and time point are not known. Sequenced input: PBMCs or a T cell subset sorted from them (not recorded which). In nucleotides, the CDR3 is TGCAGTGCTGGTTCTTTTCGAAACATTCAGTACTTC. Translation: CSAGSFRNIQYF.